The source of this T cell receptor beta chain is a study of T cell responses to AZD1222 COVID-19 vaccine. The CDR3 loop spans 16 amino acids. Germline V gene data show CDR1 as MDHEN and CDR2 as SYDVKM. V was trimmed by 3 bases and J by 0 bases, leaving 9 bases between them. Turning to this clone: Its specificity is unknown.

Libraries were prepared by immunoSEQ multiplex PCR; TCRdb keeps only in-frame clonotypes and omits some of them. The repertoire holds around 99,000 clones, about 92% seen once, with about an eighth in the top ten. Study observations and caveats: CD4 TCRs linked to vaccination spanned spike, dominating at 160-218 and 743-854. Clonal diversity may have been underestimated, and the donors were mostly white British, with more females than males. Only 6 or 7 AZD1222 recipients tested seropositive at baseline. Repertoires were sampled only after the peak T cell response.

Material: peripheral blood, obtained on day 0 of AZD1222 vaccination. The origin of this receptor is an adult in good health. The genes are TRBV28 and TRBJ2-6; D ambiguous. CDR3 in amino acids: CASSFQRLSGANVLTF. In nucleotides, the CDR3 is TGTGCCAGCAGTTTTCAACGGCTCTCTGGGGCCAACGTCCTGACTTTC.